This note documents a single TCR beta chain sequence. The data derive from a study of blood T cell repertoires in COVID-19. Germline loops: CDR1 SEHNR, CDR2 FQNEAQ (reference sequence). The CDR3 is made up of 16 amino acids. V was cut by 8 bases and J by 1 base, with 15 bases left in between. The method was immunoSEQ multiplex PCR; TCRdb's version includes in-frame clones alone and lacks a portion of them. The table has almost 350,000 clones, 85% to 90% seen once. Assignment of participants to cohorts was predicated upon participant-reported clinical history. The receptor was isolated from a woman aged 25 to 39 who had been exposed to COVID-19. V gene TRBV7-9 combines with J gene TRBJ2-6; tentative D call: TRBD2 (6 bases). The sample was PBMCs or T cells enriched from blood (not recorded which). The CDR3 DNA is TGTGCCAGCCTCCGGGGGACTCAATCTGGGGCCAACGTCCTGACTTTC. It specifies CASLRGTQSGANVLTF.